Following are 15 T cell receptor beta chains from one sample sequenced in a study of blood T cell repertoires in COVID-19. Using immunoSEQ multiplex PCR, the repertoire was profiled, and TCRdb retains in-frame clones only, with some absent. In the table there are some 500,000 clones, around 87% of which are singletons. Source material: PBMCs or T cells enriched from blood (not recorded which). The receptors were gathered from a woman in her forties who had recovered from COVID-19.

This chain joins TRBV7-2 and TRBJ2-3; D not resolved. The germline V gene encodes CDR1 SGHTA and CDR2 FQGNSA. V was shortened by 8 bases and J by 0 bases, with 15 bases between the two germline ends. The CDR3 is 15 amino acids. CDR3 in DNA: TGTGCCAGCTTGCGAGTCGAGAGTAGCACAGATACGCAGTATTTT. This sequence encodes CASLRVESSTDTQYF. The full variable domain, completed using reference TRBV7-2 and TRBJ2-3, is GAGVSQSPSNKVTEKGKDVELRCDPISGHTALYWYRQSLGQGLEFLIYFQGNSAPDKSGLPSDRFSAERTGGSVSTLTIQRTQQEDSAVYLCASLRVESSTDTQYFGPGTRLTVL.

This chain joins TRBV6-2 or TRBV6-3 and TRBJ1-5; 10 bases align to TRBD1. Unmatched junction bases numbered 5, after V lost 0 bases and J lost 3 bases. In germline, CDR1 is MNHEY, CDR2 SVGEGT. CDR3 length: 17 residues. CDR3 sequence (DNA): TGTGCCAGCAGTTACTCGGACAGGGGGTTCCTCAATCAGCCCCAGCATTTT. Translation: CASSYSDRGFLNQPQHF.

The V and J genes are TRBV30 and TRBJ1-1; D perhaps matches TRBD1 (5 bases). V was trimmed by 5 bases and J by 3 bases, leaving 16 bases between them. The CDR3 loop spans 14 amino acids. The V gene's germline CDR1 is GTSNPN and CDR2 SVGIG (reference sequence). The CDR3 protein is CAWAKRGDDTEAFF. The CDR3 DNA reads TGTGCCTGGGCAAAAAGGGGTGACGACACTGAAGCTTTCTTT.

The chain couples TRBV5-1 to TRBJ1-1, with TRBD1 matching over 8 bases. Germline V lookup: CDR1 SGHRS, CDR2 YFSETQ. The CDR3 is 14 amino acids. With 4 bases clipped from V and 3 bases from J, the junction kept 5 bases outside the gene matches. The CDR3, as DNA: TGCGCCAGCAGCCCAGGGGGCGAGGACACTGAAGCTTTCTTT. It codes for CASSPGGEDTEAFF.

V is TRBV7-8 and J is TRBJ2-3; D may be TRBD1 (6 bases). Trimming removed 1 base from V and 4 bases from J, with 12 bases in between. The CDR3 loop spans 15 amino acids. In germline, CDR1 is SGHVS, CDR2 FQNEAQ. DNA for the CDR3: TGTGCCAGCAGCTTAGTCAGGGGCGTCCCAGATACGCAGTATTTT. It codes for CASSLVRGVPDTQYF.

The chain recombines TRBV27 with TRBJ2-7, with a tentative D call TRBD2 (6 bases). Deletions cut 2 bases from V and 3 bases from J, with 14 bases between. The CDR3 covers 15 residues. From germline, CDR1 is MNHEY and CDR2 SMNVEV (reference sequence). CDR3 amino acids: CASSLKSGGFYEQYF. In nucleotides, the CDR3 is TGTGCCAGCAGTTTAAAGTCCGGGGGTTTCTACGAGCAGTACTTC.

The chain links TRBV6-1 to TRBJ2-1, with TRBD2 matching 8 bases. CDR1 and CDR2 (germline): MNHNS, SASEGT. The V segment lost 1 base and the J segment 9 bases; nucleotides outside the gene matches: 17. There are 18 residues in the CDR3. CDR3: CASSEERSGRPFKGEQFF. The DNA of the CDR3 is TGTGCCAGCAGTGAAGAGCGAAGCGGGAGACCCTTCAAGGGTGAGCAGTTCTTC.

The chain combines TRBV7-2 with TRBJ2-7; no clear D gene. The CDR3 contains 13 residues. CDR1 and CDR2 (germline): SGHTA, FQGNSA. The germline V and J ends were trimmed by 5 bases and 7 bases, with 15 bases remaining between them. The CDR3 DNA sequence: TGTGCCAGCAGCCCTCCCGTCCGAGGAGAGCAGTACTTC. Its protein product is CASSPPVRGEQYF.

The CDR3 DNA reads as TGTGCCAGCAGGGACAGGGCCTCCTACGAGCAGTACTTC. It specifies CASRDRASYEQYF. The rearrangement joins TRBV7-2 to TRBJ2-7; TRBD1 matches at 8 bases. This CDR3 is 13 amino acids long. Germline CDR1 is SGHTA and CDR2 is FQGNSA. The trim removed 6 bases at V and 0 bases at J, leaving 1 base unmatched.

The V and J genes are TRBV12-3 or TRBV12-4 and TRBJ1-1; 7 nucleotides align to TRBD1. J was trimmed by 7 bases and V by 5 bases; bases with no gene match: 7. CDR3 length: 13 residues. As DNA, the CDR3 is TGTGCCAGCAGTGATGGGACAGTATATGAAGCTTTCTTT. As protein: CASSDGTVYEAFF.

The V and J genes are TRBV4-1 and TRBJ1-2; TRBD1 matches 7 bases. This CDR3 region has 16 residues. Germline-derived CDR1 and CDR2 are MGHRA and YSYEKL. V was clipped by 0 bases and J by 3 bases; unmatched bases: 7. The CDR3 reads CASSQEKGGADYGYTF. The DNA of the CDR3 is TGCGCCAGCAGCCAAGAAAAAGGGGGCGCAGACTATGGCTACACCTTC.

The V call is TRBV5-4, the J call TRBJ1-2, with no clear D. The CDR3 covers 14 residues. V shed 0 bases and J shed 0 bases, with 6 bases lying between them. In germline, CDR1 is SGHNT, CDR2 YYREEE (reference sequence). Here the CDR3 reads CASSLGHANYGYTF. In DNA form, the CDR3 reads TGTGCCAGCAGCTTGGGACATGCTAACTATGGCTACACCTTC.

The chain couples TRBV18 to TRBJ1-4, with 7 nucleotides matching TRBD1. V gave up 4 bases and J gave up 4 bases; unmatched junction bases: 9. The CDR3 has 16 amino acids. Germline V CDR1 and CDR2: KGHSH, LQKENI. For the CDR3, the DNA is TGTGCCAGCTCACTGAACTCAGACAGGGATAATGAAAAACTGTTTTTT. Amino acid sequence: CASSLNSDRDNEKLFF.

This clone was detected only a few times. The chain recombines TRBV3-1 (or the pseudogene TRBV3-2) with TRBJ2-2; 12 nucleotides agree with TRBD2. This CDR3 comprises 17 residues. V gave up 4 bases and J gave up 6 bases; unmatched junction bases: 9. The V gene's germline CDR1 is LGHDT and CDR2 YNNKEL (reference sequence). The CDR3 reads CASSPRTSGKSSGELFF. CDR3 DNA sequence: TGTGCCAGCAGCCCCCGGACTAGCGGGAAAAGTTCCGGGGAGCTGTTTTTT.

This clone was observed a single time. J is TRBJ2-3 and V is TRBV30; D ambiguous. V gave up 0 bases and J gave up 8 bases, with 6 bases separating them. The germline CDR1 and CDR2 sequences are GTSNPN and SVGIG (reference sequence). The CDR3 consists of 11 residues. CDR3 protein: CAWSVLSTQYF. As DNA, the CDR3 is TGTGCCTGGAGTGTGTTGAGTACGCAGTATTTT.